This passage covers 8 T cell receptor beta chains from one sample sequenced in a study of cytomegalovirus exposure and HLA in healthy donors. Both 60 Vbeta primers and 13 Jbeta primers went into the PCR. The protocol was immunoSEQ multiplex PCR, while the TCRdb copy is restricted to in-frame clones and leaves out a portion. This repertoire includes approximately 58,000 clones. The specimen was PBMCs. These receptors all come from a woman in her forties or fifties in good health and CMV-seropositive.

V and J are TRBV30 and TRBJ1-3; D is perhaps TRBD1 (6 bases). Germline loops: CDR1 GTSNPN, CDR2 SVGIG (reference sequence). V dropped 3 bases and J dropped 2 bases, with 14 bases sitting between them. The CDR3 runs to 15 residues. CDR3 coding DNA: TGTGCCTGGAGCCATAAGGGACAAACTGGAAACACCATATATTTT. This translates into CAWSHKGQTGNTIYF.

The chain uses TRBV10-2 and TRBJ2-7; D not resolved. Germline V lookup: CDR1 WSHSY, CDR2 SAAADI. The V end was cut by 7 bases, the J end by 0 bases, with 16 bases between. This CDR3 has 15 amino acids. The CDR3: CASIVRASSSYEQYF. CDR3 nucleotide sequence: TGCGCCAGCATAGTAAGAGCGAGCAGCTCCTACGAGCAGTACTTC.

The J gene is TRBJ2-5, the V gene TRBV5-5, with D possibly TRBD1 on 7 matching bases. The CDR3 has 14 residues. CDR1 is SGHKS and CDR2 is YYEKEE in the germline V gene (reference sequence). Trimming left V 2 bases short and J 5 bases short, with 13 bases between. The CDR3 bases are TGTGCCAGCAGCTTAGGGGGCGGGAAGGAGACCCAGTACTTC. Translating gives CASSLGGGKETQYF.

The CDR3 spells CASSLTGVTYEQYF. CDR3 coding DNA: TGTGCCAGTAGTTTGACGGGTGTTACCTACGAGCAGTACTTC. The rearrangement links TRBV19 to TRBJ2-7; D not certain. V lost 5 bases and J 2 bases, leaving 13 bases between the germline ends. Germline V gene sequence: CDR1 LNHDA, CDR2 SQIVND (reference sequence). The CDR3 contains 14 residues.

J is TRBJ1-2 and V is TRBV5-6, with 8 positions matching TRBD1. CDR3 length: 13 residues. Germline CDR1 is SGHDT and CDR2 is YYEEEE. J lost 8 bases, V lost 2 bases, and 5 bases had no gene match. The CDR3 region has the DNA TGTGCCAGCAGCTTATGGACAGGGAGGGGCTACACCTTC. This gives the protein CASSLWTGRGYTF. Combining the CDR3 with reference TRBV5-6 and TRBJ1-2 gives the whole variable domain DAGVTQSPTHLIKTRGQQVTLRCSPKSGHDTVSWYQQALGQGPQFIFQYYEEEERQRGNFPDRFSGHQFPNYSSELNVNALLLGDSALYLCASSLWTGRGYTFGSGTRLTVV.

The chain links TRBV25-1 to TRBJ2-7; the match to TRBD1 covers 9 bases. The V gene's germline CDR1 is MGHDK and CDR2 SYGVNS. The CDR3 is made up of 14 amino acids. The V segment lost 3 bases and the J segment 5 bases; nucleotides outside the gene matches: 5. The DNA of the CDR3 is TGTGCCAGCAGTGACTTGGGACAGGGCCACGAGCAGTACTTC. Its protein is CASSDLGQGHEQYF.

CDR3 residues: CAWMARGLGNTIYF. In nucleotides, the CDR3 is TGTGCCTGGATGGCCAGGGGCTTAGGAAACACCATATATTTT. The chain recombines TRBV30 with TRBJ1-3; possible D gene TRBD1, 6 bases. Trimming cost V 4 bases and J 4 bases, with 14 bases left between them. CDR1 and CDR2 (germline): GTSNPN, SVGIG (reference sequence). The CDR3 has 14 residues.

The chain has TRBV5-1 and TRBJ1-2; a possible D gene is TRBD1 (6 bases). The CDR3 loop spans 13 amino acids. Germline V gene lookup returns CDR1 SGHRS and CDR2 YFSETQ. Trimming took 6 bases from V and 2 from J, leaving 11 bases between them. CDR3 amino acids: CASNLDRNYGYTF. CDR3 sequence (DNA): TGCGCCAGCAATCTAGACAGGAACTATGGCTACACCTTC.